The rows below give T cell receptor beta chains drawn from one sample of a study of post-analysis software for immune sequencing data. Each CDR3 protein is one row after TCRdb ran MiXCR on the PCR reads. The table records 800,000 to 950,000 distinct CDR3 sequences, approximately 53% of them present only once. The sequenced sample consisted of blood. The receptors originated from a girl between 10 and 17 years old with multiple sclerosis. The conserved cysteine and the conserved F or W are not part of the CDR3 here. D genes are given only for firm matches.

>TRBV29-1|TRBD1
SADRASETQY
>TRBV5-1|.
ASSNGHSSIYNEQF
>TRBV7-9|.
ASNRPIWRRVNEQF
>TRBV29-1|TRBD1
SVEDRQGRETDTQY
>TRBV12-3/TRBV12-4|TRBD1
ASSQTGGYQPQH
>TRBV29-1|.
SVVEGEGANVLT
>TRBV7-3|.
ASSMLTGHEQF
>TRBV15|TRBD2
ATSRVSSGAYEQY
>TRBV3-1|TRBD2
ASSHSGGTSTDTQY
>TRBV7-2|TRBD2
ASSTGLAGVAGELF
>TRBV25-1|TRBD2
ASRGVAGGYTQETQY
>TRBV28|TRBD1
ASSSPGQGSYTQY
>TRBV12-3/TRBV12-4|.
ASSLGSRGYNEQF
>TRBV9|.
ASSVDNGNHNEQF
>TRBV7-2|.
ASSPGWIEQY